This T cell receptor (beta chain) was identified in a study of identical twins. Notes on the study in general: Within cord blood, abundant beta clonotypes carried fewer insertions, but memory repertoires showed no such trend. For out-of-frame alpha sequences shared by twins, low generation probability was in excess.

A word on this clonotype: Its antigen remains unidentified.

MiXCR, applied by TCRdb to the 5' RACE reads, yields one record per CDR3 protein. Of about 900,000 distinct CDR3 sequences in the sample, approximately 13% were seen once. V was pared by 9 bases and J by 6 bases, with 16 bases between. The CDR3 extends over 13 amino acids. Germline V gene data show CDR1 as LNHDA and CDR2 as SQIVND (reference sequence). In every case, the donor was a healthy Caucasian. This same sample was also part of a study on yellow fever vaccine responses in identical twins. As that report states: Reportedly, the T cell response mounted by twins to vaccine seemed partly convergent, partly personalized.

The sequencing sample was made of PBMCs. V is TRBV19 and J is TRBJ2-3, with D uncertain. This TCR derives from a woman younger than 35 in good health. CDR3 in DNA: TGTGCCAGCCGTAGTAGGCCCCGCGATACGCAGTATTTT. Amino acids: CASRSRPRDTQYF.